This T cell receptor beta chain was captured in a study of blood T cells in healthy people across ages. This clonotype was seen at least ten times. Trimming left V 0 bases short and J 5 bases short, with 7 bases between. The CDR3 length is 13 residues. Germline loops: CDR1 ENHRY, CDR2 SYGVKD. Primed by a sample-barcoded 5' primer and a J-beta primer mix, a second PCR proceeded for about 7 to 11 cycles. One entry per CDR3 protein results from TCRdb running MiXCR on the 5' RACE reads. Among hundreds of thousands of distinct CDR3 sequences, less than 40% were seen once, and the ten largest hold roughly 15%.

This chain uses TRBV10-3 with TRBJ2-5; no clear D gene. The sequencing input was blood. This TCR derives from a woman older than 75 in good health. In DNA, the CDR3 is TGTGCCATCAGTGAGTCGGTTCAGGAGACCCAGTACTTC. Translation: CAISESVQETQYF.